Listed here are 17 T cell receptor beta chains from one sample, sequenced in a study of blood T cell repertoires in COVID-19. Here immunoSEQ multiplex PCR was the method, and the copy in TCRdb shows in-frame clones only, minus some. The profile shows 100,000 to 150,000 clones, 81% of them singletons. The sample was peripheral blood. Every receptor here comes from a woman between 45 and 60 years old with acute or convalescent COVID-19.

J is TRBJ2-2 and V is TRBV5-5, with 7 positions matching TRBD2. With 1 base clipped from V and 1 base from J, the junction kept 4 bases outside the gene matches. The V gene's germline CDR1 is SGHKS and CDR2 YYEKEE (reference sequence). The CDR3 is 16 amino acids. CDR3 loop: CASSLRASGNTGELFF. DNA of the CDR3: TGTGCCAGCAGCTTGCGGGCTAGCGGGAACACCGGGGAGCTGTTTTTT.

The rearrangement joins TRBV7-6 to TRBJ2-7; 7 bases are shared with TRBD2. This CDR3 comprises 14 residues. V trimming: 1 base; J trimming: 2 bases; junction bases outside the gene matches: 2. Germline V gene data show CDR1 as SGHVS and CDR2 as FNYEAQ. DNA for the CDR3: TGTGCCAGCAGCTTAGGGGGGGGGACCTACGAGCAGTACTTC. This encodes CASSLGGGTYEQYF.

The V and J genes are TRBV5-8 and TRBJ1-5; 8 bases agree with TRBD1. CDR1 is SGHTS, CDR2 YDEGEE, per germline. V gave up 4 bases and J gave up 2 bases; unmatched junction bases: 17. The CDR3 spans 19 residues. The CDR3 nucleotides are TGTGCCAGCAGCCTACCCACCGGACAGGGTGGGTATGGCAATCAGCCCCAGCATTTT. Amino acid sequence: CASSLPTGQGGYGNQPQHF.

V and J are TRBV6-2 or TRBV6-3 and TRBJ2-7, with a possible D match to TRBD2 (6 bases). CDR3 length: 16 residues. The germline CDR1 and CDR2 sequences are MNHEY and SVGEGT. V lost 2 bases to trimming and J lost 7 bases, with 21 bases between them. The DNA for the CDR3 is TGTGCCAGCAGTTACCCGGGACTGGGGATCGAGAGGGAGCAGTACTTC. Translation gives CASSYPGLGIEREQYF.

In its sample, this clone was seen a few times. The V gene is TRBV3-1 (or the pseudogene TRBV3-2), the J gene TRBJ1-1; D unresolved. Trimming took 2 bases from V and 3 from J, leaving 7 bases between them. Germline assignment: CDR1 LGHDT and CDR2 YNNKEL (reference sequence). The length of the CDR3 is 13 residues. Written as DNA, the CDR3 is TGTGCCAGCAGCCAAACCTTAGACACTGAAGCTTTCTTT. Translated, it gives CASSQTLDTEAFF.

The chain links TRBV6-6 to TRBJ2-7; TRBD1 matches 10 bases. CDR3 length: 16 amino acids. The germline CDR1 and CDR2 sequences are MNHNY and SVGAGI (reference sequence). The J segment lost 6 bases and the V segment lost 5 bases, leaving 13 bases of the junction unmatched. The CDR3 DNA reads TGTGCCAGCAGTCGACTTAGGGACAGGGGTGTAGGCGAGCAGTACTTC. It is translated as CASSRLRDRGVGEQYF.

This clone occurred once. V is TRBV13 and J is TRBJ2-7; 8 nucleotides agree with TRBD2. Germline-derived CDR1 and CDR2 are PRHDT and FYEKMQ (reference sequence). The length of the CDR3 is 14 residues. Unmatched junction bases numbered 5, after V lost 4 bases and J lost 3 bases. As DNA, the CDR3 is TGTGCCAGCAGCTCCAGCGGGGGAGTCTACGAGCAGTACTTC. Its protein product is CASSSSGGVYEQYF.

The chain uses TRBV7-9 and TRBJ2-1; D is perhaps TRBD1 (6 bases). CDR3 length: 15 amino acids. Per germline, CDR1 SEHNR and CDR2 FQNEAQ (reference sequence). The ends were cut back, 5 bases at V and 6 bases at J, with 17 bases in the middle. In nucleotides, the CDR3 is TGTGCCAGCAGCATGGGACAAGTCAACTCCAATGAGCAGTTCTTC. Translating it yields CASSMGQVNSNEQFF.

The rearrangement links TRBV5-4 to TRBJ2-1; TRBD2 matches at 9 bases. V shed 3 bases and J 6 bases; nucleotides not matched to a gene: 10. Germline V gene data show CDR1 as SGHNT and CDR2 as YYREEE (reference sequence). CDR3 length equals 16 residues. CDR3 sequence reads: CASSSSGGFYTNEQFF. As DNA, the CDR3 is TGTGCCAGCAGCTCGAGCGGGGGGTTTTATACCAATGAGCAGTTCTTC.

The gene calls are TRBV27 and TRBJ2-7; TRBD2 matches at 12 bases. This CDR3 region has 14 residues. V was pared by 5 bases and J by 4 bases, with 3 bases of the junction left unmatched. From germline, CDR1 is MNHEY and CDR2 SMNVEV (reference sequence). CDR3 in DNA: TGTGCCAGCAGTATGACTAGCGGGAGTTACGAGCAGTACTTC. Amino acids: CASSMTSGSYEQYF.

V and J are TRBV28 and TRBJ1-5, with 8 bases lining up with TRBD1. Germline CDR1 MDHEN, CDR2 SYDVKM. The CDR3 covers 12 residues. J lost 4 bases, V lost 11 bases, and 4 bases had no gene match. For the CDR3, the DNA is TGTGCCGCCGGGACAGGTAATCAGCCCCAGCATTTT. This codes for CAAGTGNQPQHF.

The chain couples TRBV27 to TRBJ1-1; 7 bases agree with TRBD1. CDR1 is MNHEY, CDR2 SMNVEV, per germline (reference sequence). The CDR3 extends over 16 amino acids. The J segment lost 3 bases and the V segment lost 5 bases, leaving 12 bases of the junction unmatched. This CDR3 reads CASSTRQGGFYTEAFF. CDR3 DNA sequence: TGTGCCAGCAGTACCCGACAGGGTGGATTTTACACTGAAGCTTTCTTT.

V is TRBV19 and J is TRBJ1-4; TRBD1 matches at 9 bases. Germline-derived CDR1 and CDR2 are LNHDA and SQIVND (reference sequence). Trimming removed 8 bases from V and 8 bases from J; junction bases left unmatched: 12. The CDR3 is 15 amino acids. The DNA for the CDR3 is TGTGCCAGTTACCTACAGGGGGCAGTACGCGAAAAACTGTTTTTT. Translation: CASYLQGAVREKLFF.

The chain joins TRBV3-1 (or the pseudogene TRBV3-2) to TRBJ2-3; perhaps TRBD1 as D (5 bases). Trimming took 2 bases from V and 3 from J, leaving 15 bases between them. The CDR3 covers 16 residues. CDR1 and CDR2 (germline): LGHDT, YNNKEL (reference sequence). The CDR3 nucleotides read TGTGCCAGCAGCCAAATCGTGGGGCTCCCGACAGATACGCAGTATTTT. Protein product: CASSQIVGLPTDTQYF.

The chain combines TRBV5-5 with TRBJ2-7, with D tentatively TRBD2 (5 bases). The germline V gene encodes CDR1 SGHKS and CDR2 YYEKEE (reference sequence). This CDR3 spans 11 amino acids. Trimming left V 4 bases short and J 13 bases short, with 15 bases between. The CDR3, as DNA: TGTGCCAGCAGCCTGGACGGGGTCGGATACTTC. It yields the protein CASSLDGVGYF.

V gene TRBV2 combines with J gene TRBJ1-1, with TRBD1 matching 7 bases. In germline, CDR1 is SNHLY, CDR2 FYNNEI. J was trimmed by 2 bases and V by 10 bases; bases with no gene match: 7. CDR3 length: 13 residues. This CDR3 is CATPGTDNTEAFF. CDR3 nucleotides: TGTGCCACCCCGGGGACAGATAACACTGAAGCTTTCTTT.

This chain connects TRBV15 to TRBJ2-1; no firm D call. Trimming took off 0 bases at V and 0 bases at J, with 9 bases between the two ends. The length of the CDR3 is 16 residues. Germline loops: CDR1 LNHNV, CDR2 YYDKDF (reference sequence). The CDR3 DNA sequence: TGTGCCACCAGCAGAGATCTGACGGGCTCCTACAATGAGCAGTTCTTC. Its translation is CATSRDLTGSYNEQFF.